Following are 17 T cell receptor beta chains from one sample sequenced in a study of cytomegalovirus exposure and HLA in healthy donors. The PCR contained 60 Vbeta and 13 Jbeta primers. Only in-frame clones appear in the TCRdb table, and some are missing; sequencing was by immunoSEQ multiplex PCR. The repertoire holds 150,000 to 200,000 clones, around 85% seen once, with under 3% in the top ten. Sequences were obtained from PBMCs. These receptors came from a woman between 50 and 59 years old in good health and CMV-seronegative.

This CDR3 is CASSSYGTGGTGELFF. The CDR3 coding sequence is TGTGCCAGCAGTTCCTATGGGACAGGGGGGACCGGGGAGCTGTTTTTT. The J gene is TRBJ2-2, the V gene TRBV6-5; 11 bases agree with TRBD1. J lost 5 bases, V lost 4 bases, and 6 bases had no gene match. Germline CDR1 MNHEY, CDR2 SVGAGI. This CDR3 is 16 amino acids long.

The CDR3 reads CASSQDSMGGFEQYF. The CDR3 DNA follows: TGCGCCAGCAGCCAAGATTCGATGGGAGGGTTCGAGCAGTACTTC. This rearrangement joins TRBV4-1 to TRBJ2-7; 7 bases agree with TRBD2. Losses at the gene ends were 0 bases for V and 6 bases for J; bases not matched to a gene: 8. CDR1 and CDR2 (germline): MGHRA, YSYEKL. The CDR3 consists of 15 residues.

The chain employs TRBV6-5 and TRBJ1-2; D is ambiguous. Germline V CDR1 and CDR2: MNHEY, SVGAGI. The CDR3 contains 14 residues. V was trimmed by 0 bases and J by 0 bases, leaving 5 bases between them. CDR3 sequence (DNA): TGTGCCAGCAGTTACTCGGCAGCTAACTATGGCTACACCTTC. Translated, it gives CASSYSAANYGYTF.

This clone showed up just a few times. V is TRBV7-2 and J is TRBJ1-3; D is undetermined. The length of the CDR3 is 12 residues. The germline V gene has CDR1 SGHTA and CDR2 FQGNSA. V was trimmed by 2 bases and J by 7 bases, leaving 6 bases between them. In DNA form, the CDR3 reads TGTGCCAGCAGCTTATCCCGGAACACCATATATTTT. Translating gives CASSLSRNTIYF.

About this clone: The junction and the germline gene differ at one end; a read error may be behind it. The chain carries TRBV19 and TRBJ2-1; weak D call: TRBD1 (5 bases). The CDR3 loop spans 14 amino acids. Germline lookup yields CDR1 LNHDA and CDR2 SQIVND (reference sequence). Written as DNA, the CDR3 is TGTACCAGTAGTATCCTCGACAGCTACAATGAGCAGTTCTTC. It specifies CTSSILDSYNEQFF.

The genes are TRBV27 and TRBJ1-2, with TRBD1 identical over 10 bases. V shed 6 bases, J shed 5 bases, and the junction held 9 bases outside the gene matches. The CDR3 length is 15 residues. Germline loops: CDR1 MNHEY, CDR2 SMNVEV (reference sequence). The CDR3, as DNA: TGTGCCAGCAGGACAGACAGGGGGCAGCGTTATGGCTACACCTTC. Translated: CASRTDRGQRYGYTF.

The rearrangement joins TRBV27 to TRBJ2-1, with 10 nucleotides matching TRBD2. Germline CDR1 is MNHEY and CDR2 is SMNVEV (reference sequence). The J segment lost 5 bases and the V segment lost 4 bases, leaving 5 bases of the junction unmatched. This CDR3 has 15 amino acids. This CDR3 is CASSSLAGADNEQFF. The CDR3 DNA is TGTGCCAGCAGTTCCCTAGCGGGGGCTGACAATGAGCAGTTCTTC.

CDR3 residues: CSVGTGSNTGELFF. The CDR3 DNA follows: TGCAGCGTTGGGACAGGTTCGAACACCGGGGAGCTGTTTTTT. This chain uses TRBV29-1 with TRBJ2-2; the match to TRBD1 covers 7 bases. From germline, CDR1 is SQVTM and CDR2 ANQGSEA. V shed 4 bases and J 0 bases; nucleotides not matched to a gene: 2. The CDR3 sequence is 14 residues long.

The chain is built from TRBV19 and TRBJ1-4, with D uncertain. With 3 bases removed from V and 4 bases from J, the gap between germline ends came to 9 bases. Per germline, CDR1 LNHDA and CDR2 SQIVND (reference sequence). This CDR3 contains 14 residues. CDR3 in amino acids: CASSMLAHNEKLFF. The CDR3 coding sequence is TGTGCCAGTAGTATGCTGGCCCATAATGAAAAACTGTTTTTT. The variable domain in full, with the rest retrieved from reference TRBV19 and TRBJ1-4, is DGGITQSPKYLFRKEGQNVTLSCEQNLNHDAMYWYRQDPGQGLRLIYYSQIVNDFQKGDIAEGYSVSREKKESFPLTVTSAQKNPTAFYLCASSMLAHNEKLFFGSGTQLSVL.

V gene TRBV7-3 combines with J gene TRBJ2-2; 11 bases agree with TRBD1. This CDR3 contains 18 residues. V gave up 0 bases and J gave up 7 bases; unmatched junction bases: 10. CDR1 and CDR2 (germline): SGHTA, FQGTGA. CDR3 residues: CASSLTNPGQGVSGELFF. The DNA for the CDR3 is TGTGCCAGCAGCTTAACGAACCCGGGACAGGGGGTTAGCGGGGAGCTGTTTTTT.

The chain employs TRBV10-3 and TRBJ1-5; weak D call: TRBD1 (6 bases). The V gene lost 0 bases and the J gene lost 5 bases, with 14 bases spanning the gap. This CDR3 is 16 amino acids long. The germline gives CDR1 ENHRY, CDR2 SYGVKD. The CDR3 nucleotides are TGTGCCATCAGTGAGTCGCAGGGGTCGAAAGATCAGCCCCAGCATTTT. Amino acids: CAISESQGSKDQPQHF.

The sample holds one count of this clone. The rearrangement links TRBV10-2 to TRBJ2-5; D remains ambiguous. CDR1 WSHSY and CDR2 SAAADI come from the germline V gene. V was clipped by 3 bases and J by 11 bases, with 10 bases between them. The CDR3 covers 11 residues. The CDR3 loop is CASSDRQKQYF. Here the CDR3 DNA reads TGCGCCAGCAGTGACCGCCAGAAGCAGTACTTC.

The chain uses TRBV7-2 and TRBJ2-1; 12 bases agree with TRBD2. V shed 0 bases and J 7 bases; nucleotides not matched to a gene: 13. CDR1 is SGHTA and CDR2 is FQGNSA in the germline V gene. This CDR3 comprises 19 residues. Here the CDR3 reads CASSLAPTSSGRGGNEQFF. As DNA, the CDR3 is TGTGCCAGCAGCTTAGCCCCAACCTCTAGCGGGAGGGGAGGTAATGAGCAGTTCTTC.

J is TRBJ2-5 and V is TRBV28; D possibly corresponds to TRBD2 (6 bases). Per the germline V gene, CDR1 is MDHEN and CDR2 is SYDVKM. This CDR3 spans 14 amino acids. Trimming cost V 7 bases and J 5 bases, with 17 bases left between them. The CDR3 loop is CASTLSSEGETQYF. DNA of the CDR3: TGTGCCAGCACCCTATCATCGGAGGGGGAGACCCAGTACTTC.

The chain carries TRBV4-3 and TRBJ2-7; no clear D gene. The V end was cut by 1 base, the J end by 2 bases, with 9 bases between. The CDR3 runs 14 residues. The germline gives CDR1 LGHNA, CDR2 YSLEER. CDR3 in amino acids: CASSQVGQTYEQYF. The DNA for the CDR3 is TGCGCCAGCAGCCAAGTGGGCCAGACCTACGAGCAGTACTTC.

V usage is TRBV6-6 and J usage is TRBJ1-6; 8 nucleotides match TRBD1. Germline V gene sequence: CDR1 MNHNY, CDR2 SVGAGI (reference sequence). This CDR3 spans 14 amino acids. V gave up 1 base and J gave up 7 bases; unmatched junction bases: 0. CDR3 region: CASSYWTGNSPLHF. DNA for the CDR3: TGTGCCAGCAGTTACTGGACAGGGAATTCACCCCTCCACTTT.

On this clone: Other DNA sequences in this sample translate to the same CDR3. The V and J genes are TRBV18 and TRBJ1-1, with TRBD1 matching 10 bases. The ends lost 3 bases at V and 0 bases at J; junction bases unmatched: 1. Germline V lookup: CDR1 KGHSH, CDR2 LQKENI. The CDR3 sequence is 15 residues long. The chain's CDR3 is CASSPGQGVNTEAFF. The CDR3 DNA is TGTGCCAGCTCACCTGGACAGGGGGTGAACACTGAAGCTTTCTTT.